These 10 T cell receptor beta chains originate from one sample sequenced in a study of shared clonotypes between healthy human individuals. Sequencing used immunoSEQ multiplex PCR; TCRdb keeps in-frame clones, though not all of them. This sample has a few million clones, with about 92% found just once. Sequenced sample: naive CD4+ T cells from PBMCs. This sample's subset: CD45RA+ positively selected. These receptors were obtained from a man aged 18 to 29 in good health. Some clones in this sample may be carry-over from other donors' samples.

The V and J genes are TRBV7-2 and TRBJ2-5; perhaps TRBD2 as D (6 bases). The CDR3 consists of 15 residues. V dropped 1 base and J dropped 7 bases, with 16 bases sitting between them. Germline V lookup: CDR1 SGHTA, CDR2 FQGNSA. CDR3 coding DNA: TGTGCCAGCAGCTTAGAAGGAGGCGGGACGGGGACCCAGTACTTC. Protein: CASSLEGGGTGTQYF.

The chain couples TRBV6-6 to TRBJ2-4; TRBD2 matches 10 bases. Unmatched junction bases numbered 6, after V lost 5 bases and J lost 8 bases. Looked up from germline, CDR1 is MNHNY and CDR2 is SVGAGI (reference sequence). The CDR3 sequence is 14 residues long. This CDR3 is CASSLAGEGDIQYF. CDR3 coding DNA: TGTGCCAGCAGTCTAGCGGGAGAGGGAGACATTCAGTACTTC.

This clone was picked up a small number of times. This sample includes further DNA sequences coding for the same CDR3. The chain carries TRBV7-3 and TRBJ1-1, with D uncertain. Germline CDR1 and CDR2: SGHTA and FQGTGA. This CDR3 has 14 residues. V was shortened by 2 bases and J by 1 base, with 8 bases between the two germline ends. CDR3 nucleotides: TGTGCCAGCAGCTTACTGGGGAGGAACACTGAAGCTTTCTTT. Protein sequence: CASSLLGRNTEAFF. The full variable domain, in which reference TRBV7-3 and TRBJ1-1 provide the parts outside the CDR3, is GAGVSQTPSNKVTEKGKYVELRCDPISGHTALYWYRQSLGQGPEFLIYFQGTGAADDSGLPNDRFFAVRPEGSVSTLKIQRTERGDSAVYLCASSLLGRNTEAFFGQGTRLTVV.

The chain couples TRBV2 to TRBJ1-1; D is possibly TRBD1 (5 bases). The CDR3 extends over 13 amino acids. The germline CDR1 and CDR2 sequences are SNHLY and FYNNEI. Trimming took off 4 bases at V and 3 bases at J, with 9 bases between the two ends. CDR3 loop: CASSGQLYTEAFF. CDR3 DNA: TGTGCCAGCAGTGGACAGCTCTACACTGAAGCTTTCTTT.

This chain uses TRBV19 with TRBJ1-1, with 10 bases identical to TRBD1. V shed 6 bases, J shed 10 bases, and the junction held 20 bases outside the gene matches. Germline CDR1 LNHDA, CDR2 SQIVND (reference sequence). The CDR3 has 17 amino acids. This CDR3 reads CASSPNNRQGARRVAFF. The CDR3 coding sequence is TGTGCCAGTAGCCCCAATAATAGACAGGGGGCGCGGAGGGTAGCTTTCTTT. Full variable domain (rest looked up from reference TRBV19 and TRBJ1-1): DGGITQSPKYLFRKEGQNVTLSCEQNLNHDAMYWYRQDPGQGLRLIYYSQIVNDFQKGDIAEGYSVSREKKESFPLTVTSAQKNPTAFYLCASSPNNRQGARRVAFFGQGTRLTVV.

Only one count was recorded for this clone. The chain links TRBV30 to TRBJ1-4, with D possibly TRBD1 on 6 matching bases. The germline V gene encodes CDR1 GTSNPN and CDR2 SVGIG (reference sequence). Trimming pared 2 bases from V and 6 bases from J, leaving 10 bases between. The CDR3 totals 13 residues. The CDR3 DNA reads as TGTGCCTGGAGTAGGGGGGCGGATGAAAAACTGTTTTTT. Translating it yields CAWSRGADEKLFF.

The genes are TRBV11-2 and TRBJ2-1; 8 nucleotides match TRBD2. Germline CDR1 is SGHAT and CDR2 is FQNNGV. V shed 4 bases, J shed 0 bases, and the junction held 8 bases outside the gene matches. This CDR3 contains 17 residues. CDR3: CASSSELSGSSYNEQFF. In nucleotides, the CDR3 is TGTGCCAGCAGCTCCGAATTAAGCGGGAGCTCCTACAATGAGCAGTTCTTC. The entire variable domain, with the rest obtained from reference TRBV11-2 and TRBJ2-1, is as follows: EAGVAQSPRYKIIEKRQSVAFWCNPISGHATLYWYQQILGQGPKLLIQFQNNGVVDDSQLPKDRFSAERLKGVDSTLKIQPAKLEDSAVYLCASSSELSGSSYNEQFFGPGTRLTVL.

As for this clone: Different DNA sequences within this sample yield the same CDR3. The chain carries TRBV28 and TRBJ1-2, with D tentatively TRBD1 (5 bases). Germline CDR1 reads MDHEN; CDR2 reads SYDVKM. V lost 3 bases, J lost 6 bases, and 11 bases lay in between. The CDR3 is 13 residues long. The CDR3 spells CASSLGGRDGYTF. DNA for the CDR3: TGTGCCAGCAGTTTGGGGGGAAGAGATGGCTACACCTTC.

The chain combines TRBV7-8 with TRBJ2-7, with D unresolved. Trimming removed 0 bases at V and 3 bases at J, with 9 bases between. The CDR3 runs 14 residues. From germline, CDR1 is SGHVS and CDR2 FQNEAQ. The CDR3 DNA reads TGTGCCAGCAGCTTAGCGCACGGCAACTACGAGCAGTACTTC. This sequence encodes CASSLAHGNYEQYF.

The chain links TRBV9 to TRBJ2-4; no clear D. This CDR3 contains 14 residues. Trimming pared 2 bases from V and 6 bases from J, leaving 12 bases between. The germline gives CDR1 SGDLS, CDR2 YYNGEE. The CDR3 bases are TGTGCCAGCAGCGTCTCCGGGTTGGGAAACATTCAGTACTTC. It specifies CASSVSGLGNIQYF.